The 32 T cell receptor beta chains below come from one sample, sequenced in a study of CD8+ T cells in alopecia areata. Treatment of the sample: oral pan-JAK inhibitor, 5-10 mg twice daily. Investigators isolated RNA and reverse transcribed it into cDNA to act as the sequencing template. The repertoire was sequenced with immunoSEQ multiplex PCR; TCRdb's copy has only in-frame clones and lacks some. The table shows over 120,000 clones, with 45% to 60% occurring only once. Sequenced here: CD8+ T cells sorted from blood, sampled at week 4, from a patient treated with tofacitinib. All receptors derive from a human donor with alopecia areata.

This rearrangement joins TRBV27 to TRBJ1-1, with D perhaps TRBD1 (5 bases). CDR1 is MNHEY and CDR2 is SMNVEV in the germline V gene (reference sequence). The CDR3 runs to 15 residues. Trimming cost V 7 bases and J 0 bases, with 15 bases left between them. In nucleotides, the CDR3 is TGTGCCAGCAACGCACGGGGGGGATTGAACACTGAAGCTTTCTTT. Residues: CASNARGGLNTEAFF.

The CDR3 DNA reads as TGTGCCAGCAGCTCTACCCGAGTAAAGGATACGCAGTATTTT. Its protein product is CASSSTRVKDTQYF. V usage is TRBV7-2 and J usage is TRBJ2-3, with D uncertain. In germline, CDR1 is SGHTA, CDR2 FQGNSA. This CDR3 has 14 amino acids. V dropped 4 bases and J dropped 6 bases, with 14 bases sitting between them.

This clone was detected only a few times. The V gene is TRBV5-1, the J gene TRBJ2-7, with a possible D match to TRBD1 (6 bases). This CDR3 is built from 13 residues. V lost 2 bases to trimming and J lost 3 bases, with 9 bases between them. The germline gives CDR1 SGHRS, CDR2 YFSETQ. The CDR3 region has the DNA TGCGCCAGCAGCTTAGTACAGGGCTACGAGCAGTACTTC. Translation gives CASSLVQGYEQYF.

This clone was seen a handful of times. J is TRBJ2-2 and V is TRBV7-9; D unclear. CDR3 length: 16 amino acids. Germline loops: CDR1 SEHNR, CDR2 FQNEAQ (reference sequence). V was cut by 5 bases and J by 3 bases, with 16 bases left in between. Here the CDR3 DNA reads TGTGCCAGCAGCATCACCGGGCCCGACGACACCGGGGAGCTGTTTTTT. Translation gives CASSITGPDDTGELFF. The whole variable domain, filled in from reference TRBV7-9 and TRBJ2-2, reads DTGVSQNPRHKITKRGQNVTFRCDPISEHNRLYWYRQTLGQGPEFLTYFQNEAQLEKSRLLSDRFSAERPKGSFSTLEIQRTEQGDSAMYLCASSITGPDDTGELFFGEGSRLTVL.

The chain joins TRBV30 to TRBJ1-6, with TRBD1 matching over 7 bases. The CDR3 is 16 residues long. CDR1 is GTSNPN and CDR2 is SVGIG in the germline V gene (reference sequence). V lost 0 bases, J lost 4 bases, and 6 bases stayed unmatched. The CDR3 protein is CAWSVYGTDYNSPLHF. The CDR3 nucleotides are TGTGCCTGGAGTGTATACGGGACAGATTATAATTCACCCCTCCACTTT.

This clone has a handful of counts. The V call is TRBV5-1, the J call TRBJ2-7, with TRBD1 identical over 8 bases. V shed 0 bases, J shed 2 bases, and the junction held 4 bases outside the gene matches. CDR3 length: 15 amino acids. CDR1 and CDR2 (germline): SGHRS, YFSETQ. Here the CDR3 DNA reads TGCGCCAGCAGCTTGGCCGGGACAGGAGCCTACGAGCAGTACTTC. This gives the protein CASSLAGTGAYEQYF. The full variable domain, rest sourced from reference TRBV5-1 and TRBJ2-7, is KAGVTQTPRYLIKTRGQQVTLSCSPISGHRSVSWYQQTPGQGLQFLFEYFSETQRNKGNFPGRFSGRQFSNSRSEMNVSTLELGDSALYLCASSLAGTGAYEQYFGPGTRLTVT.

This sequence joins TRBV6-5 and TRBJ1-1; D is unclear. Germline CDR1 and CDR2: MNHEY and SVGAGI. Trimming cost V 3 bases and J 4 bases, with 12 bases left between them. This CDR3 contains 14 residues. CDR3 nucleotides: TGTGCCAGCAGTTATAGGCAGGCGGCCACTGAAGCTTTCTTT. It translates to CASSYRQAATEAFF.

The chain recombines TRBV6-5 with TRBJ2-7; no reliable D call. V was pared by 5 bases and J by 3 bases, with 5 bases between. The CDR3 has 11 amino acids. The germline V gene has CDR1 MNHEY and CDR2 SVGAGI. CDR3 amino acids: CASSTVYEQYF. Here the CDR3 DNA reads TGTGCCAGCAGTACAGTCTACGAGCAGTACTTC.

The V call is TRBV7-3, the J call TRBJ2-3; 9 bases map to TRBD2. From germline, CDR1 is SGHTA and CDR2 FQGTGA. The CDR3 is made up of 17 amino acids. With V trimmed by 0 bases and J by 4 bases, 8 bases remained unmatched. The CDR3 is CASSLTSLAGLPDTQYF. In DNA form, the CDR3 reads TGTGCCAGCAGCTTAACCTCACTAGCGGGTTTGCCAGATACGCAGTATTTT.

This clone was seen a handful of times. The genes are TRBV29-1 and TRBJ2-5; either TRBD1 or TRBD2 may fit D (5 bases each). Trimming removed 4 bases from V and 2 bases from J, with 5 bases in between. The CDR3 runs to 11 residues. CDR1 SQVTM and CDR2 ANQGSEA come from the germline V gene. The CDR3 DNA reads as TGCAGCGTTGGGGGGCAAGAGACCCAGTACTTC. Residues: CSVGGQETQYF.

This chain connects TRBV9 to TRBJ2-7, with D possibly called TRBD1 or TRBD2 (5 bases each). Germline assignment: CDR1 SGDLS and CDR2 YYNGEE. The germline V and J ends were trimmed by 3 bases and 0 bases, with 7 bases remaining between them. This CDR3 has 13 residues. The CDR3 loop reads CASSAGPSYEQYF. CDR3 DNA sequence: TGTGCCAGCAGCGCGGGACCCTCCTACGAGCAGTACTTC.

The chain joins TRBV7-9 to TRBJ1-4; D remains unclear. Trimming took off 5 bases at V and 8 bases at J, with 9 bases between the two ends. The CDR3 extends over 12 amino acids. From germline, CDR1 is SEHNR and CDR2 FQNEAQ (reference sequence). Here the CDR3 DNA reads TGTGCCAGCAGCCTCTGGGAGGAAAAACTGTTTTTT. It specifies CASSLWEEKLFF.

This rearrangement joins TRBV25-1 to TRBJ1-1; D unresolved. Germline V gives CDR1 MGHDK, CDR2 SYGVNS. The CDR3 contains 11 residues. V shed 7 bases and J shed 5 bases, with 8 bases lying between them. CDR3 sequence (DNA): TGTGCCAGCACCGGCGGGACTGAAGCTTTCTTT. Translation: CASTGGTEAFF.

The rearrangement links TRBV25-1 to TRBJ2-2, with D unresolved. V was pared by 0 bases and J by 8 bases, with 1 base between. Germline V gives CDR1 MGHDK, CDR2 SYGVNS. This CDR3 contains 11 residues. This CDR3 is CASSEYGELFF. In DNA, the CDR3 is TGTGCCAGCAGTGAATATGGGGAGCTGTTTTTT. The full variable domain, its missing parts supplied by reference TRBV25-1 and TRBJ2-2, is EADIYQTPRYLVIGTGKKITLECSQTMGHDKMYWYQQDPGMELHLIHYSYGVNSTEKGDLSSESTVSRIRTEHFPLTLESARPSHTSQYLCASSEYGELFFGEGSRLTVL.

As to this clone: Other nucleotide sequences in the sample specify the same CDR3. V and J are TRBV7-9 and TRBJ2-7; the D is unclear. The germline V and J ends were trimmed by 2 bases and 0 bases, with 5 bases remaining between them. The CDR3 spans 13 residues. Germline CDR1 SEHNR, CDR2 FQNEAQ (reference sequence). The CDR3 loop is CASSLPASYEQYF. The CDR3 coding sequence is TGTGCCAGCAGCTTACCGGCCTCCTACGAGCAGTACTTC.

The genes are TRBV4-3 and TRBJ1-2; 11 bases map to TRBD1. Germline V gives CDR1 LGHNA, CDR2 YSLEER. The length of the CDR3 is 16 residues. V lost 3 bases to trimming and J lost 2 bases; unmatched junction nucleotides: 5. CDR3 in DNA: TGCGCCAGCAGCCAGTATCGGGACAGGGGGAACTATGGCTACACCTTC. Translated, it gives CASSQYRDRGNYGYTF.

The J gene is TRBJ1-1, the V gene TRBV5-6; D remains ambiguous. V lost 4 bases and J 8 bases, leaving 12 bases between the germline ends. Per germline, CDR1 SGHDT and CDR2 YYEEEE. The CDR3 covers 12 residues. The CDR3 is CASSLAGFEAFF. The CDR3 coding sequence is TGTGCCAGCAGCCTAGCGGGATTCGAAGCTTTCTTT.

This clone was seen only a few times. The V and J genes are TRBV29-1 and TRBJ2-7, with 7 bases lining up with TRBD2. The germline V gene encodes CDR1 SQVTM and CDR2 ANQGSEA. The junction had 9 bases not matched to a gene; V was cut back by 6 bases and J by 7 bases. The CDR3 covers 12 residues. CDR3 sequence: CSVRNLGGEQYF. The DNA of the CDR3 is TGCAGCGTCCGGAATCTGGGAGGGGAGCAGTACTTC.

The rearrangement links TRBV6-5 to TRBJ2-7; 9 bases fit TRBD1. Losses at the gene ends were 5 bases for V and 4 bases for J; bases not matched to a gene: 9. The CDR3 runs 15 residues. Germline-derived CDR1 and CDR2 are MNHEY and SVGAGI. CDR3 residues: CASSNPRDRDYEQYF. CDR3 DNA sequence: TGTGCCAGCAGTAATCCCCGGGACAGGGATTACGAGCAGTACTTC.

To note about this clone: Other DNA variants within this sample encode the same CDR3. This sequence joins TRBV13 and TRBJ1-1; D unclear. Trimming left V 1 base short and J 2 bases short, with 2 bases between. The CDR3 is made up of 12 amino acids. CDR1 and CDR2 from the germline V gene are PRHDT and FYEKMQ (reference sequence). This CDR3 is CASSLVNTEAFF. The CDR3 DNA follows: TGTGCCAGCAGCTTAGTTAACACTGAAGCTTTCTTT.

The rearrangement uses TRBV11-2 and TRBJ2-1; a weak D match, TRBD2 (6 bases). V lost 1 base to trimming and J lost 4 bases, with 11 bases between them. The V gene's germline CDR1 is SGHAT and CDR2 FQNNGV. This CDR3 contains 15 residues. Written as DNA, the CDR3 is TGTGCCAGCAGCTTAGTGCCGGGGGTGTACAATGAGCAGTTCTTC. Amino acid sequence: CASSLVPGVYNEQFF. The variable domain in full, completed from reference TRBV11-2 and TRBJ2-1, reads EAGVAQSPRYKIIEKRQSVAFWCNPISGHATLYWYQQILGQGPKLLIQFQNNGVVDDSQLPKDRFSAERLKGVDSTLKIQPAKLEDSAVYLCASSLVPGVYNEQFFGPGTRLTVL.

This clone was picked up a small number of times. The same CDR3 is also encoded by other DNA sequences in this sample. V is TRBV30 and J is TRBJ2-5, with 10 bases matching TRBD2. Germline V gene lookup returns CDR1 GTSNPN and CDR2 SVGIG (reference sequence). J lost 0 bases, V lost 0 bases, and 4 bases had no gene match. This CDR3 is 16 amino acids long. CDR3 loop: CAWSVGSGGYQETQYF. CDR3 coding DNA: TGTGCCTGGAGTGTAGGTAGCGGGGGGTACCAAGAGACCCAGTACTTC.

DNA of the CDR3: TGTGCCAGCAGCGACGGGACTATTCCAGAGACCCAGTACTTC. Translation: CASSDGTIPETQYF. V and J are TRBV5-4 and TRBJ2-5; 7 positions match TRBD2. Germline V lookup: CDR1 SGHNT, CDR2 YYREEE (reference sequence). The J segment lost 4 bases and the V segment lost 4 bases, leaving 7 bases of the junction unmatched. The CDR3 runs to 14 residues.

The V and J genes are TRBV29-1 and TRBJ1-2, with D hard to call. The germline V gene encodes CDR1 SQVTM and CDR2 ANQGSEA. The CDR3 is 12 amino acids. Trimming stripped 6 bases from V and 4 bases from J, with 12 bases between. CDR3 nucleotide sequence: TGCAGCGTACAAACAGAGGGCTATGGCTACACCTTC. Translating it yields CSVQTEGYGYTF.

The rearrangement joins TRBV5-1 to TRBJ2-7; D possibly corresponds to TRBD1 (5 bases). This CDR3 is built from 12 residues. V dropped 4 bases and J dropped 6 bases, with 11 bases sitting between them. In germline, CDR1 is SGHRS, CDR2 YFSETQ. The chain's CDR3 is CASSPLGPEQYF. The DNA for the CDR3 is TGCGCCAGCAGCCCCCTGGGGCCCGAGCAGTACTTC.

This clone has a handful of counts. This chain links TRBV5-6 with TRBJ2-7; 10 bases agree with TRBD1. The CDR3 extends over 16 amino acids. J gave up 3 bases and V 4 bases, and 10 bases lay outside the gene matches. Germline V gene sequence: CDR1 SGHDT, CDR2 YYEEEE. DNA for the CDR3: TGTGCCAGCAGCCCGGAGGGGACAGGGGTCATCTACGAGCAGTACTTC. Translated: CASSPEGTGVIYEQYF.

The genes are TRBV30 and TRBJ1-2; D is perhaps TRBD1 (5 bases). Germline CDR1 reads GTSNPN; CDR2 reads SVGIG (reference sequence). V was cut by 2 bases and J by 0 bases, with 16 bases left in between. CDR3 size: 16 residues. The CDR3 DNA is TGTGCCTGGAGTAACCGGGACGCCCGTCCTAACTATGGCTACACCTTC. This gives the protein CAWSNRDARPNYGYTF.

This clone was counted only a few times. The chain couples TRBV29-1 to TRBJ2-3, with TRBD2 as a possible D gene (6 bases). This CDR3 spans 14 amino acids. Between the trimmed V and J ends, which lost 6 bases and 0 bases, there was a span of 13 bases. Germline V CDR1 and CDR2: SQVTM, ANQGSEA. The CDR3 here is CSVAGTSSTDTQYF. The CDR3 region has the DNA TGCAGCGTAGCCGGGACTTCTAGCACAGATACGCAGTATTTT.

V gene TRBV6-5 combines with J gene TRBJ2-1; D is perhaps TRBD1 (5 bases). The germline V gene encodes CDR1 MNHEY and CDR2 SVGAGI. There are 14 residues in the CDR3. The V and J ends lost 2 bases and 4 bases respectively, with 9 bases between them. The CDR3 region is CASSYIDSYNEQFF. The CDR3 DNA is TGTGCCAGCAGTTACATCGACAGTTACAATGAGCAGTTCTTC.

This chain joins TRBV13 and TRBJ2-7; D tentatively fits TRBD1 or TRBD2 (5 bases each). The ends were cut back, 4 bases at V and 1 base at J, with 11 bases in the middle. Germline CDR1 is PRHDT and CDR2 is FYEKMQ (reference sequence). CDR3 length: 14 residues. As DNA, the CDR3 is TGTGCCAGCAGCTACTGGGGGTCTTCCTACGAGCAGTACTTC. This translates into CASSYWGSSYEQYF.

This rearrangement joins TRBV7-2 to TRBJ2-5; TRBD1 or TRBD2 may be the D gene (6 bases each). The germline CDR1 and CDR2 sequences are SGHTA and FQGNSA. V was shortened by 5 bases and J by 5 bases, with 18 bases between the two germline ends. The CDR3 has 15 amino acids. The CDR3 nucleotides read TGTGCCAGCAGCAGATTAGCGTTGGGGGGCGAGACCCAGTACTTC. Its protein is CASSRLALGGETQYF.

The chain joins TRBV5-1 to TRBJ2-3; 14 positions agree with TRBD2. V was clipped by 3 bases and J by 2 bases; unmatched bases: 5. Germline CDR1 and CDR2: SGHRS and YFSETQ. There are 17 residues in the CDR3. The CDR3 coding sequence is TGCGCCAGCAGCTCTGGACTAGCGGGGGGCTTCACAGATACGCAGTATTTT. Amino acids: CASSSGLAGGFTDTQYF.